The clone carrying this TCR beta chain was seen a handful of times. Its cognate antigen is unknown. The PCR had 60 Vbeta and 13 Jbeta primers. In the authors' workflow: Later reanalysis found 75 million to 95 million unique TCR beta chains, around 10 million of them shared. Sequenced by immunoSEQ multiplex PCR; TCRdb stores in-frame clones only, minus some. The V and J calls and clone size come from that table; D and trimming were worked out from the DNA. The sample includes roughly 130,000 clones, 55% to 75% seen only once; the top ten take roughly 1.5%. The sample comes from a study of cytomegalovirus exposure and HLA in healthy donors. General study results and limits: It was reportedly the case that the classifier diagnosed cytomegalovirus status with high specificity and sensitivity.

The specimen sequenced was PBMCs. This receptor was identified in a man aged 25 to 40 in good health and CMV-seropositive.

CDR3 sequence: CASSESEETQYF. The CDR3 region has the DNA TGTGCCAGCAGTGAATCTGAGGAGACCCAGTACTTC. V is TRBV2 and J is TRBJ2-5; D is ambiguous. Germline assignment: CDR1 SNHLY and CDR2 FYNNEI. The V and J ends lost 2 bases and 5 bases respectively, with 6 bases between them. This CDR3 is 12 amino acids long.